Presented here are 26 T cell receptor beta chains from one specimen sequenced in a study of T cell changes during pregnancy in multiple sclerosis. Some clones are missing from TCRdb's copy, which holds only in-frame ones; the method was immunoSEQ multiplex PCR. The sample consists of about 120,000 clones, roughly 92% of them appearing once. Sequences were derived from peripheral blood, sampled before pregnancy. These receptors were collected from a female donor with multiple sclerosis, enrolled in a pregnancy study.

This chain connects TRBV4-1 to TRBJ2-5, with 9 bases aligning to TRBD1. The CDR3 sequence is 17 residues long. Germline CDR1 MGHRA, CDR2 YSYEKL. V shed 3 bases, J shed 5 bases, and the junction held 13 bases outside the gene matches. The CDR3 DNA follows: TGCGCCAGCAGCCAGACAATTGGACAGGGGTGGGGGGAGACCCAGTACTTC. This sequence encodes CASSQTIGQGWGETQYF.

CDR3 protein: CASSLRRERDGGAFF. The DNA for the CDR3 is TGTGCCAGCAGCTTACGGCGGGAGCGAGACGGTGGAGCTTTCTTT. This chain links TRBV11-2 with TRBJ1-1, with no clear D. Trimming left V 2 bases short and J 10 bases short, with 20 bases between. Germline-derived CDR1 and CDR2 are SGHAT and FQNNGV. This CDR3 comprises 15 residues.

The chain is built from TRBV7-6 and TRBJ2-5; a weak D match, TRBD2 (5 bases). Trimming stripped 0 bases from V and 1 base from J, with 15 bases between. Germline loops: CDR1 SGHVS, CDR2 FNYEAQ. The CDR3 consists of 17 residues. The CDR3 DNA reads TGTGCCAGCAGCTTAGCGTCTACTGGGCGGGTCCAAGAGACCCAGTACTTC. It is translated as CASSLASTGRVQETQYF. The entire variable domain, with the rest obtained from reference TRBV7-6 and TRBJ2-5, is as follows: GAGVSQSPRYKVTKRGQDVALRCDPISGHVSLYWYRQALGQGPEFLTYFNYEAQQDKSGLPNDRFSAERPEGSISTLTIQRTEQRDSAMYRCASSLASTGRVQETQYFGPGTRLLVL.

As DNA, the CDR3 is TGTGCCAGCAGCCACGGACTAGCGTCCCCTAGCACAGATACGCAGTATTTT. Translated, it gives CASSHGLASPSTDTQYF. The chain joins TRBV7-2 to TRBJ2-3; 9 bases are shared with TRBD2. V gave up 5 bases and J gave up 0 bases; unmatched junction bases: 9. The V gene's germline CDR1 is SGHTA and CDR2 FQGNSA. There are 17 residues in the CDR3. Drawing the rest from reference TRBV7-2 and TRBJ2-3, the complete variable domain is GAGVSQSPSNKVTEKGKDVELRCDPISGHTALYWYRQSLGQGLEFLIYFQGNSAPDKSGLPSDRFSAERTGGSVSTLTIQRTQQEDSAVYLCASSHGLASPSTDTQYFGPGTRLTVL.

This chain uses TRBV11-3 with TRBJ2-1; TRBD2 matches at 7 bases. V lost 3 bases, J lost 8 bases, and 7 bases stayed unmatched. Germline CDR1 reads SGHNT; CDR2 reads YENEEA. The CDR3 has 14 amino acids. CDR3 protein: CASSFRGRWDEQFF. The CDR3 nucleotides read TGTGCCAGCAGCTTCCGCGGGAGATGGGATGAGCAGTTCTTC.

The chain is built from TRBV27 and TRBJ2-3; 7 bases align to TRBD1. The CDR3 has 16 amino acids. Germline V gene data show CDR1 as MNHEY and CDR2 as SMNVEV (reference sequence). J lost 2 bases, V lost 6 bases, and 11 bases had no gene match. The CDR3 loop is CASRQKGARNTDTQYF. As DNA, the CDR3 is TGTGCCAGCAGACAAAAGGGGGCTCGTAACACAGATACGCAGTATTTT.

V is TRBV19 and J is TRBJ2-7; perhaps TRBD2 as D (5 bases). CDR1 is LNHDA, CDR2 SQIVND, per germline (reference sequence). The ends were cut back, 1 base at V and 5 bases at J, with 12 bases in the middle. The CDR3 has 14 amino acids. CDR3 in amino acids: CASSIAAGLDEQYF. The CDR3 DNA follows: TGTGCCAGTAGTATAGCGGCGGGTCTCGACGAGCAGTACTTC. Full variable domain (missing parts from reference TRBV19 and TRBJ2-7): DGGITQSPKYLFRKEGQNVTLSCEQNLNHDAMYWYRQDPGQGLRLIYYSQIVNDFQKGDIAEGYSVSREKKESFPLTVTSAQKNPTAFYLCASSIAAGLDEQYFGPGTRLTVT.

The genes are TRBV7-2 and TRBJ2-5, with 8 bases that match TRBD2. After removal of 5 bases from V and 1 base from J, the junction contained 3 bases not matched to a gene. The V gene's germline CDR1 is SGHTA and CDR2 FQGNSA. The CDR3 contains 14 residues. The chain's CDR3 is CASSPGLAQETQYF. DNA for the CDR3: TGTGCCAGCAGCCCTGGACTAGCCCAAGAGACCCAGTACTTC.

V gene TRBV7-2 combines with J gene TRBJ1-1; 7 bases agree with TRBD1. After removal of 4 bases from V and 4 bases from J, the junction contained 15 bases not matched to a gene. The CDR3 consists of 17 residues. Germline V gene data show CDR1 as SGHTA and CDR2 as FQGNSA. The CDR3 DNA is TGTGCCAGCAGCTCCGCGACAGGGATTCGGGGCACCACTGAAGCTTTCTTT. It yields the protein CASSSATGIRGTTEAFF.

This chain uses TRBV6-1 with TRBJ2-1; perhaps TRBD2 as D (7 bases). The CDR3 contains 15 residues. V dropped 7 bases and J dropped 0 bases, with 13 bases sitting between them. CDR1 and CDR2 (germline): MNHNS, SASEGT. In DNA, the CDR3 is TGTGCCAGCACCCTAAGGGGGGGCTCCTACAATGAGCAGTTCTTC. Its protein product is CASTLRGGSYNEQFF.

J is TRBJ2-3 and V is TRBV2, with 14 nucleotides matching TRBD2. This CDR3 is 15 amino acids long. From germline, CDR1 is SNHLY and CDR2 FYNNEI. Trimming took 5 bases from V and 5 from J; bases not matched to a gene: 3. Here the CDR3 reads CASSLGLAGVDTQYF. Here the CDR3 DNA reads TGTGCCAGCAGTCTGGGACTAGCGGGAGTAGATACGCAGTATTTT.

CDR3 in amino acids: CATSREQSSGNTIYF. CDR3 DNA sequence: TGTGCCACCAGCAGAGAACAAAGCTCTGGAAACACCATATATTTT. The chain links TRBV15 to TRBJ1-3, with D hard to call. V shed 0 bases and J shed 0 bases, with 6 bases lying between them. Germline loops: CDR1 LNHNV, CDR2 YYDKDF (reference sequence). This CDR3 contains 15 residues. Full variable domain (outside the CDR3, taken from reference TRBV15 and TRBJ1-3): DAMVIQNPRYQVTQFGKPVTLSCSQTLNHNVMYWYQQKSSQAPKLLFHYYDKDFNNEADTPDNFQSRRPNTSFCFLDIRSPGLGDTAMYLCATSREQSSGNTIYFGEGSWLTVV.

The DNA of the CDR3 is TGTGCCAGCAGCGTAGATCCAGGGACTAATGAAAAACTGTTTTTT. As protein: CASSVDPGTNEKLFF. The V and J genes are TRBV9 and TRBJ1-4; D may be TRBD1 (5 bases). Trimming removed 0 bases at V and 2 bases at J, with 8 bases between. Germline CDR1 reads SGDLS; CDR2 reads YYNGEE. This CDR3 is 15 amino acids long.

The chain combines TRBV10-3 with TRBJ1-2; no clear D gene. Trimming shortened V by 4 bases and J by 6 bases, and 6 bases separated the two germline ends. The CDR3 spans 11 residues. Germline V gives CDR1 ENHRY, CDR2 SYGVKD. The CDR3 spells CAISVGDGYTF. The DNA of the CDR3 is TGTGCCATCAGTGTGGGAGATGGCTACACCTTC.

This clone was observed once. The genes are TRBV6-1 and TRBJ1-1, with D perhaps matching TRBD1 (6 bases). V lost 6 bases, J lost 6 bases, and 11 bases lay in between. Germline V lookup: CDR1 MNHNS, CDR2 SASEGT. This CDR3 region has 12 residues. Written as DNA, the CDR3 is TGTGCCAGCAGAATACAGGGAGCTGAAGCTTTCTTT. This translates into CASRIQGAEAFF.

This sequence joins TRBV18 and TRBJ1-1, with TRBD1 identical over 7 bases. The ends lost 3 bases at V and 6 bases at J; junction bases unmatched: 10. This CDR3 is 15 amino acids long. CDR1 and CDR2 from the germline V gene are KGHSH and LQKENI. DNA for the CDR3: TGTGCCAGCTCACCCAGGGGGTTGGGATTAGCTGAAGCTTTCTTT. This sequence encodes CASSPRGLGLAEAFF.

The chain employs TRBV29-1 and TRBJ1-1, with 7 bases fitting TRBD1. The length of the CDR3 is 13 residues. Trimming at V came to 4 bases and at J to 0 bases, leaving 2 bases not matched to a gene. The germline gives CDR1 SQVTM, CDR2 ANQGSEA. CDR3 amino acids: CSVGDRLNTEAFF. CDR3 nucleotide sequence: TGCAGCGTTGGGGACAGATTGAACACTGAAGCTTTCTTT.

Here the CDR3 reads CASSLNPGTVSYGYTF. The CDR3 nucleotides are TGTGCCAGCAGCTTAAACCCCGGGACAGTTTCCTATGGCTACACCTTC. The chain has TRBV7-3 and TRBJ1-2; TRBD1 agrees at 7 bases. Germline values: CDR1 SGHTA, CDR2 FQGTGA. The CDR3 extends over 16 amino acids. The junction had 9 bases not matched to a gene; V was cut back by 1 base and J by 4 bases.

This clone is a singleton in its sample. The chain recombines TRBV5-1 with TRBJ2-1, with TRBD2 matching over 16 bases. Per germline, CDR1 SGHRS and CDR2 YFSETQ. The V segment lost 2 bases and the J segment 3 bases; nucleotides outside the gene matches: 5. The CDR3 spans 18 residues. CDR3 DNA sequence: TGCGCCAGCAGCTTTTTGGGACTAGCGGGGGGGATCTACAATGAGCAGTTCTTC. It codes for CASSFLGLAGGIYNEQFF.

V usage is TRBV30 and J usage is TRBJ1-2; 7 bases agree with TRBD1. CDR1 is GTSNPN, CDR2 SVGIG, per germline (reference sequence). The CDR3 has 11 amino acids. V gave up 6 bases and J gave up 8 bases; unmatched junction bases: 6. The CDR3 DNA is TGTGCCTGCTCAGGGGGACGAGGCTACACCTTC. The encoded protein is CACSGGRGYTF. The whole variable domain, remainder taken from reference TRBV30 and TRBJ1-2, is SQTIHQWPATLVQPVGSPLSLECTVEGTSNPNLYWYRQAAGRGLQLLFYSVGIGQISSEVPQNLSASRPQDRQFILSSKKLLLSDSGFYLCACSGGRGYTFGSGTRLTVV.

V is TRBV5-1 and J is TRBJ2-1; maybe TRBD2 (5 bases). The CDR3 has 14 residues. CDR1 SGHRS and CDR2 YFSETQ come from the germline V gene. V gave up 6 bases and J gave up 8 bases, with 18 bases separating them. The DNA of the CDR3 is TGCGCCAGCACGGTGGGTGGCGGGCAACATGAGCAGTTCTTC. Protein sequence: CASTVGGGQHEQFF.

This chain joins TRBV11-2 and TRBJ2-2; the D is unclear. Germline V gene lookup returns CDR1 SGHAT and CDR2 FQNNGV. Trimming left V 4 bases short and J 1 base short, with 4 bases between. CDR3 length: 13 residues. For the CDR3, the DNA is TGTGCCAGCAGCTCAATGAACACCGGGGAGCTGTTTTTT. This encodes CASSSMNTGELFF.

V gene TRBV6-5 combines with J gene TRBJ1-2, with 10 bases aligning to TRBD1. The CDR3 contains 13 residues. CDR1 and CDR2 from the germline V gene are MNHEY and SVGAGI. Unmatched junction bases numbered 0, after V lost 5 bases and J lost 3 bases. The CDR3 DNA sequence: TGTGCCAGCAGTGGGACAGGGGACTATGGCTACACCTTC. Amino acid sequence: CASSGTGDYGYTF.

This clone was recorded only once. The chain joins TRBV28 to TRBJ2-7, with 9 bases that match TRBD2. V lost 5 bases and J lost 2; bases outside the gene matches: 7. The CDR3 consists of 15 residues. Germline values: CDR1 MDHEN, CDR2 SYDVKM. The CDR3 spells CASSDSGRSPYEQYF. The DNA of the CDR3 is TGTGCCAGCAGTGATAGCGGGAGATCCCCCTACGAGCAGTACTTC.

V is TRBV28 and J is TRBJ2-7; D is possibly TRBD1 (6 bases). Trimming shortened V by 5 bases and J by 0 bases, and 17 bases separated the two germline ends. Germline assignment: CDR1 MDHEN and CDR2 SYDVKM. The CDR3 consists of 16 residues. CDR3 in amino acids: CASSTTGWGSSYEQYF. In DNA form, the CDR3 reads TGTGCCAGCAGTACAACAGGGTGGGGGAGCTCCTACGAGCAGTACTTC.

The chain joins TRBV2 to TRBJ1-2; 7 bases map to TRBD1. Germline V lookup: CDR1 SNHLY, CDR2 FYNNEI. Unmatched junction bases numbered 12, after V lost 6 bases and J lost 5 bases. This CDR3 has 15 residues. CDR3 sequence: CASRGQSWLLYGYTF. In nucleotides, the CDR3 is TGTGCCAGCAGGGGACAGTCGTGGCTCCTATATGGCTACACCTTC.